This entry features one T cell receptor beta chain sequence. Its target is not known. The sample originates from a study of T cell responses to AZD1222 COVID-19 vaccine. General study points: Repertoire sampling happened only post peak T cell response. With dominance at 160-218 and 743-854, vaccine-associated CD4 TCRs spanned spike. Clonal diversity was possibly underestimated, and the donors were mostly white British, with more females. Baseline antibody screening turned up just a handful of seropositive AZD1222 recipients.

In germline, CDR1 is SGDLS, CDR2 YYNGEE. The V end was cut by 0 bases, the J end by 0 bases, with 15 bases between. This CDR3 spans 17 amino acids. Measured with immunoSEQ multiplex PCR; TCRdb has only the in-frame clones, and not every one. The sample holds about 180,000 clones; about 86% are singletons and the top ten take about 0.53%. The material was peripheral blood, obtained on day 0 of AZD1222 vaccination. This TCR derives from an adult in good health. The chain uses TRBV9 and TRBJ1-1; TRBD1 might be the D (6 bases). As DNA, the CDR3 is TGTGCCAGCAGCGTAGGACAGGACCCCTTCATGAACACTGAAGCTTTCTTT. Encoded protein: CASSVGQDPFMNTEAFF.